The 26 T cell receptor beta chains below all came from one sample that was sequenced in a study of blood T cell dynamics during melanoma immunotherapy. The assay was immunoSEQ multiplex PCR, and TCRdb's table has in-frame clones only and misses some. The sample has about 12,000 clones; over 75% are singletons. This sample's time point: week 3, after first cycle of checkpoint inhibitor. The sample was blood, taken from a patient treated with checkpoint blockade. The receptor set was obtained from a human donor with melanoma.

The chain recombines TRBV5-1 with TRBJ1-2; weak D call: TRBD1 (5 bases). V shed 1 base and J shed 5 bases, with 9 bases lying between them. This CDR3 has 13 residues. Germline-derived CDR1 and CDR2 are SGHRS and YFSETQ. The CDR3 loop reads CASSLPGSYGYTF. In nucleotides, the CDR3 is TGCGCCAGCAGCTTGCCAGGGAGTTATGGCTACACCTTC.

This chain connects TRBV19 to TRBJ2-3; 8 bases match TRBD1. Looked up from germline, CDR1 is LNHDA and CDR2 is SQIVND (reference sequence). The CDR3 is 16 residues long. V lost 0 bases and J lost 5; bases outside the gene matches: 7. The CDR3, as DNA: TGTGCCAGTAGTATAGAAGCCGGAGGGACAGGAGATACGCAGTATTTT. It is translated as CASSIEAGGTGDTQYF. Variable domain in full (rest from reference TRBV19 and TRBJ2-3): DGGITQSPKYLFRKEGQNVTLSCEQNLNHDAMYWYRQDPGQGLRLIYYSQIVNDFQKGDIAEGYSVSREKKESFPLTVTSAQKNPTAFYLCASSIEAGGTGDTQYFGPGTRLTVL.

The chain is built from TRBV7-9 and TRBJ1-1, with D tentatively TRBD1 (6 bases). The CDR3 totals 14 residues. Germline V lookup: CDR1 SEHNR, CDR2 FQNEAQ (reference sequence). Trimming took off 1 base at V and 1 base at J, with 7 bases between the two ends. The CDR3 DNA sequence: TGTGCCAGCAGCTTAGGAGGGGGGAACACTGAAGCTTTCTTT. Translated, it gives CASSLGGGNTEAFF.

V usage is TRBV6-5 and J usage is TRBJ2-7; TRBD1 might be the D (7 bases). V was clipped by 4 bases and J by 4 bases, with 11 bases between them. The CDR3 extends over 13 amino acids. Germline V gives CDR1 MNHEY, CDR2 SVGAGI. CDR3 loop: CASSSSGGYEQYF. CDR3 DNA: TGTGCCAGCAGTTCCTCAGGGGGGTACGAGCAGTACTTC.

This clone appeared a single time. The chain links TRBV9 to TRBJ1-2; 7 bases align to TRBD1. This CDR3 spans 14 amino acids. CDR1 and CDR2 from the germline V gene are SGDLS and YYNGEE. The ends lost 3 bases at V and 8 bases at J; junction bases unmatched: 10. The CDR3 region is CASSADRVRSGYTF. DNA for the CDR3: TGTGCCAGCAGCGCCGACAGGGTCCGGAGCGGCTACACCTTC.

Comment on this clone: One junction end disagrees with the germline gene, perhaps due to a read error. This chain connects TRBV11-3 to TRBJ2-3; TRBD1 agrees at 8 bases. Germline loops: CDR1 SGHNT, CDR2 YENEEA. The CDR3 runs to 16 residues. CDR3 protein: CAGSPQGALGTDTQYF. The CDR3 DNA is TGTGCCGGCAGCCCTCAGGGGGCCCTCGGCACAGATACGCAGTATTTT.

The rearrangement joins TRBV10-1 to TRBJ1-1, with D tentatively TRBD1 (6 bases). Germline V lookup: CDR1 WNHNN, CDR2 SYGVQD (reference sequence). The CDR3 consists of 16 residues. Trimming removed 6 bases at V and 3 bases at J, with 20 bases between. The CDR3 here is CASSETGSLGDTEAFF. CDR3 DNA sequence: TGCGCCAGCAGCGAGACAGGATCGCTTGGGGACACTGAAGCTTTCTTT.

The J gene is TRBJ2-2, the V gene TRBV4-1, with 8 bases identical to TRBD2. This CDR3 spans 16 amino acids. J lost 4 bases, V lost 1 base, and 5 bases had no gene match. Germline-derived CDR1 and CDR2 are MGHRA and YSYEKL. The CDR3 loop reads CASSQGPLAGTGELFF. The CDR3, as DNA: TGCGCCAGCAGCCAAGGACCTCTAGCGGGCACCGGGGAGCTGTTTTTT.

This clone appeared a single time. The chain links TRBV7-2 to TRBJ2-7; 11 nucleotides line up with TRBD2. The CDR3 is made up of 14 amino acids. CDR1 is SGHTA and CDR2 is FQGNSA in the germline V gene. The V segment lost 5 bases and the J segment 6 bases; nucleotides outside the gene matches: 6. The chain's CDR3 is CASSRLAGRSEQYF. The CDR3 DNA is TGTGCCAGCAGCCGACTAGCGGGAAGGTCCGAGCAGTACTTC.

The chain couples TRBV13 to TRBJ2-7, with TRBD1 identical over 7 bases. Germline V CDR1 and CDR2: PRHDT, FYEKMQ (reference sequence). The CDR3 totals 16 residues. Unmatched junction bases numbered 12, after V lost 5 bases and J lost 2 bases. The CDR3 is CASSQSNRGSTYEQYF. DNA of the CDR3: TGTGCCAGCAGCCAATCAAACAGGGGTTCCACCTACGAGCAGTACTTC.

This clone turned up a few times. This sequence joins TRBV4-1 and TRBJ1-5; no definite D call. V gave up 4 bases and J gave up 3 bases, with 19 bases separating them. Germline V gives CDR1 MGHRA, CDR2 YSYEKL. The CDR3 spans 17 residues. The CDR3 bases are TGCGCCAGCAGCCCCCGCCCGTTCCGGGCCTACAATCAGCCCCAGCATTTT. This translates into CASSPRPFRAYNQPQHF.

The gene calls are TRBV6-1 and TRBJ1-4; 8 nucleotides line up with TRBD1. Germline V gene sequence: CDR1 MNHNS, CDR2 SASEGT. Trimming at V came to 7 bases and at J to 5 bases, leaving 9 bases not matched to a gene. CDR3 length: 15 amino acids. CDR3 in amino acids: CASNGLDRVNEKLFF. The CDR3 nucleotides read TGTGCCAGCAACGGACTGGACAGGGTCAATGAAAAACTGTTTTTT.

CDR3 coding DNA: TGTGCCAGCAGCGTAGCTCCGGTTAGCTCCTACGAGCAGTACTTC. Translating gives CASSVAPVSSYEQYF. This sequence joins TRBV9 and TRBJ2-7, with D unclear. Germline CDR1 is SGDLS and CDR2 is YYNGEE. V lost 0 bases and J lost 0, with 10 bases in between. This CDR3 is 15 amino acids long.

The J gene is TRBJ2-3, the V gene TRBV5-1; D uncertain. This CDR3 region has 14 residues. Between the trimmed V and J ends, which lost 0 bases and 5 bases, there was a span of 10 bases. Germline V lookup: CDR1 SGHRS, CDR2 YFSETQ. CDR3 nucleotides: TGCGCCAGCAGCTTGGAACCGAACCTAGATACGCAGTATTTT. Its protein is CASSLEPNLDTQYF.

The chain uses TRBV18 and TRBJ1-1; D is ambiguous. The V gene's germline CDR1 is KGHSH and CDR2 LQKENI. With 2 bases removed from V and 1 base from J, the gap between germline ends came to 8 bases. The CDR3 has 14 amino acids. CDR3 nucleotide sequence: TGTGCCAGCTCACCAGAAGTCAGGAACACTGAAGCTTTCTTT. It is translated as CASSPEVRNTEAFF.

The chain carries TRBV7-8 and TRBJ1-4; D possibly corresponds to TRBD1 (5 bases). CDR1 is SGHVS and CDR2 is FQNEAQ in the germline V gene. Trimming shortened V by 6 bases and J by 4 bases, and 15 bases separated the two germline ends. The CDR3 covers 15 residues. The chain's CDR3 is CASSPLGQSNEKLFF. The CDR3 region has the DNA TGTGCCAGCAGTCCCCTGGGGCAGAGTAATGAAAAACTGTTTTTT.

CDR3 loop: CASTFYPGAYTF. For the CDR3, the DNA is TGTGCCAGCACTTTCTACCCTGGCGCCTACACCTTC. The chain recombines TRBV6-1 with TRBJ1-2; D call uncertain. This CDR3 has 12 amino acids. The germline gives CDR1 MNHNS, CDR2 SASEGT. V lost 7 bases to trimming and J lost 10 bases, with 16 bases between them.

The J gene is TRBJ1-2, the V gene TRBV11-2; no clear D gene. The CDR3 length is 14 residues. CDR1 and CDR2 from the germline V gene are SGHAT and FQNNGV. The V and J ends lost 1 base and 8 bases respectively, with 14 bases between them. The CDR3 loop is CASSLVLGMQGYTF. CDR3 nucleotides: TGTGCCAGCAGCTTAGTTTTGGGGATGCAAGGCTACACCTTC.

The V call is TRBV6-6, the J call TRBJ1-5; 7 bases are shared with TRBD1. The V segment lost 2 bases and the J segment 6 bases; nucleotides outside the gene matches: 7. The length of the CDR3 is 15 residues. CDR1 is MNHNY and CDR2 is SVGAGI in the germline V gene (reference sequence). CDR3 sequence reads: CASSYGGGRVQPQHF. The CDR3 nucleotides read TGTGCCAGCAGTTACGGAGGGGGCCGGGTTCAGCCCCAGCATTTT.

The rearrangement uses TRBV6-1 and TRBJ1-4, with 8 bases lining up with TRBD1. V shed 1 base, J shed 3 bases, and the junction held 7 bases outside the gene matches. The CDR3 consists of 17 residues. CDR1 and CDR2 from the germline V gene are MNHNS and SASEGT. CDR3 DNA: TGTGCCAGCAGTGAAGGTTTGGGGACAGGTCCTAATGAAAAACTGTTTTTT. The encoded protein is CASSEGLGTGPNEKLFF.

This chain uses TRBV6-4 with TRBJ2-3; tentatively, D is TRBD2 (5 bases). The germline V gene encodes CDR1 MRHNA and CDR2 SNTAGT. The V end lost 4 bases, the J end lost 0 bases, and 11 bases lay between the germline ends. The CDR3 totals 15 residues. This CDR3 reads CASSGSEASTDTQYF. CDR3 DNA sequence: TGTGCCAGCAGTGGTTCGGAGGCTAGCACAGATACGCAGTATTTT.

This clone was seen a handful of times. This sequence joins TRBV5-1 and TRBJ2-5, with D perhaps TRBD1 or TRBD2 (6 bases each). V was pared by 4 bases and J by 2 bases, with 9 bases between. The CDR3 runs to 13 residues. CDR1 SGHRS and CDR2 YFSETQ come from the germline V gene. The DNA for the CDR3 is TGCGCCAGCAGCCGGGGGCTACAAGAGACCCAGTACTTC. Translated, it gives CASSRGLQETQYF.

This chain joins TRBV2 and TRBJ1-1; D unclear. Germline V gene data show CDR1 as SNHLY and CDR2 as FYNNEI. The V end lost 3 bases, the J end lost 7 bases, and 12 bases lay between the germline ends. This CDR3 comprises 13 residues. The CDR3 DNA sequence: TGTGCCAGCAGTGACTCGGGGTTGGGTGAAGCTTTCTTT. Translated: CASSDSGLGEAFF.

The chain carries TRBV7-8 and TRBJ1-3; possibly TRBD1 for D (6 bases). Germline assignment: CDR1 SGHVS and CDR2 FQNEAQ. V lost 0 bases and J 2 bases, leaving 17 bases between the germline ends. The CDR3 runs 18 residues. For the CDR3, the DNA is TGTGCCAGCAGCTTAGCAGGGGGGGAAGTCGGGACTGGAAACACCATATATTTT. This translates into CASSLAGGEVGTGNTIYF.

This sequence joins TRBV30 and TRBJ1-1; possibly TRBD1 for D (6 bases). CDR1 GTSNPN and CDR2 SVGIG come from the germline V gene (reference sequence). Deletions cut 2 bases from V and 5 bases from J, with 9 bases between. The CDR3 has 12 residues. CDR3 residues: CAWSQGRTEAFF. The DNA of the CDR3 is TGTGCCTGGAGTCAGGGGCGGACTGAAGCTTTCTTT.

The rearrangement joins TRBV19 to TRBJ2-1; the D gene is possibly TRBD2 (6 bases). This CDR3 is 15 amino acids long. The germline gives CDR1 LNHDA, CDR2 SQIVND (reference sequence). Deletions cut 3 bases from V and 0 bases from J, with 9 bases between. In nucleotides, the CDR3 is TGTGCCAGTAGTATTGGGCGGGACTCCTACAATGAGCAGTTCTTC. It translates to CASSIGRDSYNEQFF.